The next 30 T cell receptor beta chains were all read from a single sample in a study of PD-L1 blockade in urothelial cancer. Clones were read by immunoSEQ multiplex PCR, and TCRdb kept only the in-frame ones, dropping some. The sample carries around 50,000 clones, about 85% recorded once. Time point given: peripheral blood 6 weeks after treatment start. The specimen comprised PBMCs, sampled around atezolizumab (anti-PD-L1) treatment. All receptors derive from a man aged 45-60 years with urothelial cancer.

The chain joins TRBV29-1 to TRBJ2-3; 8 bases fit TRBD1. The CDR3 sequence is 14 residues long. The germline CDR1 and CDR2 sequences are SQVTM and ANQGSEA. Trimming took 6 bases from V and 1 from J; bases not matched to a gene: 6. The DNA of the CDR3 is TGCAGCGTGACACTGGGACAGGGCACAGATACGCAGTATTTT. This translates into CSVTLGQGTDTQYF.

This chain joins TRBV6-1 and TRBJ1-5; D possibly corresponds to TRBD1 (6 bases). The CDR3 totals 15 residues. Per the germline V gene, CDR1 is MNHNS and CDR2 is SASEGT. V gave up 2 bases and J gave up 5 bases, with 13 bases separating them. Here the CDR3 reads CASSEWWGPDQPQHF. CDR3 nucleotides: TGTGCCAGCAGTGAATGGTGGGGGCCCGATCAGCCCCAGCATTTT.

This chain connects TRBV5-1 to TRBJ1-2; D is unresolved. Deletions cut 6 bases from V and 5 bases from J, with 11 bases between. CDR1 is SGHRS and CDR2 is YFSETQ in the germline V gene. The CDR3 has 12 residues. CDR3 region: CASTLGGYGYTF. In nucleotides, the CDR3 is TGCGCCAGCACCTTAGGAGGTTATGGCTACACCTTC.

The chain uses TRBV27 and TRBJ2-1, with a possible D match to TRBD2 (6 bases). Germline CDR1 reads MNHEY; CDR2 reads SMNVEV (reference sequence). The V and J ends lost 2 bases and 2 bases respectively, with 16 bases between them. This CDR3 has 17 residues. CDR3 coding DNA: TGTGCCAGCAGTTTACGTCCCGGGAGAGGACCCTACAATGAGCAGTTCTTC. This codes for CASSLRPGRGPYNEQFF.

V usage is TRBV5-6 and J usage is TRBJ2-3, with TRBD2 identical over 7 bases. Germline CDR1 and CDR2: SGHDT and YYEEEE. J was trimmed by 0 bases and V by 5 bases; bases with no gene match: 12. CDR3 size: 17 residues. For the CDR3, the DNA is TGTGCCAGCAGTTTACCGGGACTACCATACAGCACAGATACGCAGTATTTT. Amino acids: CASSLPGLPYSTDTQYF.

This clone was seen more than once but under ten times. V gene TRBV6-1 combines with J gene TRBJ1-5; no firm D call. Germline loops: CDR1 MNHNS, CDR2 SASEGT. CDR3 length: 14 amino acids. V gave up 6 bases and J gave up 2 bases, with 11 bases separating them. CDR3 in DNA: TGTGCCAGCAGCCTGAGGGTTGGCAATCAGCCCCAGCATTTT. Its translation: CASSLRVGNQPQHF.

The genes are TRBV7-6 and TRBJ1-2; perhaps TRBD1 as D (6 bases). Germline CDR1 SGHVS, CDR2 FNYEAQ. The CDR3 loop spans 13 amino acids. The V and J ends lost 6 bases and 8 bases respectively, with 16 bases between them. The CDR3 coding sequence is TGTGCCAGCAGTGGGGGCCGTGGTGGGGGCTACACCTTC. Its translation is CASSGGRGGGYTF.

The chain carries TRBV11-2 and TRBJ2-3; 8 bases map to TRBD2. Germline trimming cut 0 bases from V and 3 bases from J; bases unmatched to any gene: 8. Germline CDR1 is SGHAT and CDR2 is FQNNGV. The CDR3 covers 17 residues. The CDR3 DNA reads TGTGCCAGCAGCTTAGATCGGTCGGGGGGGCAGACAGATACGCAGTATTTT. As protein: CASSLDRSGGQTDTQYF.

The gene calls are TRBV10-2 and TRBJ2-5, with 7 positions matching TRBD2. The J segment lost 5 bases and the V segment lost 5 bases, leaving 2 bases of the junction unmatched. CDR3 length: 12 amino acids. Germline V gene sequence: CDR1 WSHSY, CDR2 SAAADI. In nucleotides, the CDR3 is TGCGCCAGCAGTTGGGGAGGGGAGACCCAGTACTTC. As protein: CASSWGGETQYF.

The rearrangement uses TRBV11-1 and TRBJ2-1; TRBD2 aligns across 9 bases. Per germline, CDR1 SGHAT and CDR2 FQDESV (reference sequence). The CDR3 is made up of 17 amino acids. J lost 6 bases, V lost 5 bases, and 14 bases had no gene match. CDR3 coding DNA: TGTGCCAGCAGCCAAATTTCGGCGGGGGGGCCTAGCAATGAGCAGTTCTTC. It yields the protein CASSQISAGGPSNEQFF. The full variable domain, completed using reference TRBV11-1 and TRBJ2-1, is EAEVAQSPRYKITEKSQAVAFWCDPISGHATLYWYRQILGQGPELLVQFQDESVVDDSQLPKDRFSAERLKGVDSTLKIQPAELGDSAMYLCASSQISAGGPSNEQFFGPGTRLTVL.

The chain links TRBV5-6 to TRBJ2-7, with 8 nucleotides matching TRBD2. V dropped 0 bases and J dropped 0; count of bases not matched to a gene: 5. CDR3 size: 16 residues. Germline V CDR1 and CDR2: SGHDT, YYEEEE. This chain's CDR3 is CASSLDGTRISYEQYF. The CDR3 region has the DNA TGTGCCAGCAGCTTGGATGGGACTAGGATCTCCTACGAGCAGTACTTC.

This clone has more than one count but fewer than ten. The V call is TRBV4-1, the J call TRBJ2-1, with a weak D call TRBD1 (6 bases). V shed 4 bases and J shed 4 bases, with 17 bases lying between them. Looked up from germline, CDR1 is MGHRA and CDR2 is YSYEKL. The CDR3 is made up of 16 amino acids. CDR3 nucleotide sequence: TGCGCCAGCAGCCGGTACGGGACACTCTGGTACAATGAGCAGTTCTTC. This gives the protein CASSRYGTLWYNEQFF.

CDR3 coding DNA: TGTGCCAGCAGCCAAGATCGTGCGGGTGAAGCTTTCTTT. As protein: CASSQDRAGEAFF. V is TRBV4-2 and J is TRBJ1-1, with D unclear. V was pared by 0 bases and J by 7 bases, with 9 bases between. CDR1 and CDR2 (germline): LGHNA, YNFKEQ. CDR3 length: 13 amino acids.

The chain recombines TRBV6-6 with TRBJ1-6, with TRBD1 matching over 7 bases. Germline CDR1 is MNHNY and CDR2 is SVGAGI (reference sequence). The ends lost 5 bases at V and 6 bases at J; junction bases unmatched: 10. The CDR3 sequence is 16 residues long. The CDR3 coding sequence is TGTGCCAGCAGTCAAACAGGGGAGTGGATTAATTCACCCCTCCACTTT. It is translated as CASSQTGEWINSPLHF.

The chain couples TRBV28 to TRBJ2-3; 10 bases agree with TRBD1. The germline V gene encodes CDR1 MDHEN and CDR2 SYDVKM. The CDR3 extends over 15 amino acids. V shed 10 bases and J 6 bases; nucleotides not matched to a gene: 13. In DNA form, the CDR3 reads TGTGCCACCCGGACAGGGGGTACAATCGTGGATACGCAGTATTTT. Protein: CATRTGGTIVDTQYF.

The J gene is TRBJ1-1, the V gene TRBV10-2, with 7 nucleotides matching TRBD1. There are 13 residues in the CDR3. Trimming removed 8 bases from V and 3 bases from J; junction bases left unmatched: 6. The V gene's germline CDR1 is WSHSY and CDR2 SAAADI. The CDR3 loop is CASRQGRDTEAFF. CDR3 DNA: TGCGCCAGCCGACAGGGAAGAGACACTGAAGCTTTCTTT.

The chain carries TRBV10-3 and TRBJ2-1, with 7 bases fitting TRBD2. The CDR3 extends over 14 amino acids. Germline CDR1 reads ENHRY; CDR2 reads SYGVKD. The CDR3 DNA sequence: TGTGCTTCCCAAGAATGGGGGGGCTACAATGAGCAGTTCTTC. This sequence encodes CASQEWGGYNEQFF.

The chain joins TRBV5-1 to TRBJ1-5, with a weak D call TRBD1 (5 bases). The length of the CDR3 is 13 residues. CDR1 and CDR2 from the germline V gene are SGHRS and YFSETQ. Trimming removed 4 bases at V and 4 bases at J, with 9 bases between. CDR3 residues: CASSLRGNQPQHF. CDR3 bases: TGCGCCAGCAGCCTCCGGGGGAATCAGCCCCAGCATTTT.

The table lists this clone with a few counts. This chain uses TRBV30 with TRBJ1-6; 9 bases line up with TRBD1. V was pared by 2 bases and J by 6 bases, with 2 bases of the junction left unmatched. CDR3 length equals 14 residues. The germline V gene has CDR1 GTSNPN and CDR2 SVGIG (reference sequence). The CDR3 spells CAWSLGQGNSPLHF. The CDR3, as DNA: TGTGCCTGGAGTCTGGGACAGGGTAATTCACCCCTCCACTTT.

This rearrangement joins TRBV6-1 to TRBJ2-5, with 12 bases fitting TRBD2. The J segment lost 5 bases and the V segment lost 2 bases, leaving 3 bases of the junction unmatched. The CDR3 length is 15 residues. Germline V lookup: CDR1 MNHNS, CDR2 SASEGT. The CDR3 reads CASSELAGGSETQYF. CDR3 DNA: TGTGCCAGCAGTGAACTAGCGGGAGGGAGCGAGACCCAGTACTTC.

The CDR3, as DNA: TGTGCCAGCAGCGCCAAGGGGACAGTCTCTAACTATGGCTACACCTTC. Translating it yields CASSAKGTVSNYGYTF. This chain connects TRBV13 to TRBJ1-2, with 7 bases fitting TRBD1. The V gene end was trimmed by 5 bases and the J gene end by 0 bases; junction bases not matched to a gene: 9. The germline gives CDR1 PRHDT, CDR2 FYEKMQ (reference sequence). This CDR3 has 16 residues.

This clone was counted a single time. This rearrangement joins TRBV15 to TRBJ1-3; 8 bases line up with TRBD1. This CDR3 is 16 amino acids long. Germline values: CDR1 LNHNV, CDR2 YYDKDF (reference sequence). The J segment lost 7 bases and the V segment lost 0 bases, leaving 8 bases of the junction unmatched. The CDR3 is CATSRDPGQGVNTIYF. In nucleotides, the CDR3 is TGTGCCACCAGCAGAGATCCCGGACAGGGAGTGAACACCATATATTTT.

The chain combines TRBV5-1 with TRBJ1-2; 7 bases match TRBD1. CDR3 length equals 13 residues. Trimming removed 0 bases from V and 8 bases from J; junction bases left unmatched: 4. Per the germline V gene, CDR1 is SGHRS and CDR2 is YFSETQ. DNA of the CDR3: TGCGCCAGCAGCTTGGCGACAGGGAGCGGCTACACCTTC. Translation: CASSLATGSGYTF.

The chain combines TRBV5-6 with TRBJ1-3; D is perhaps TRBD1 (6 bases). The germline gives CDR1 SGHDT, CDR2 YYEEEE. The CDR3 covers 15 residues. V was cut by 2 bases and J by 2 bases, with 11 bases left in between. The DNA of the CDR3 is TGTGCCAGCAGCTTCACAGGGCGTGCTGGAAACACCATATATTTT. Encoded protein: CASSFTGRAGNTIYF.

In its sample, this clone was seen once. V is TRBV30 and J is TRBJ2-7, with TRBD1 as a possible D gene (6 bases). This CDR3 has 12 residues. Germline V gene sequence: CDR1 GTSNPN, CDR2 SVGIG (reference sequence). Trimming removed 4 bases from V and 7 bases from J, with 14 bases in between. The CDR3, as DNA: TGTGCCTGGAACGAGCTCGACAGGGAGCAGTACTTC. It is translated as CAWNELDREQYF.

A few counts support this clone. Other DNA sequences in the same sample also yield this CDR3. The J gene is TRBJ2-3, the V gene TRBV19; D might be TRBD2 (6 bases). Deletions cut 5 bases from V and 0 bases from J, with 9 bases between. This CDR3 spans 14 amino acids. Germline CDR1 LNHDA, CDR2 SQIVND (reference sequence). The CDR3 here is CASSAGYSTDTQYF. The CDR3 nucleotides read TGTGCCAGTAGTGCGGGGTATAGCACAGATACGCAGTATTTT.

The chain is built from TRBV25-1 and TRBJ2-7; D might be TRBD1 (5 bases). Germline CDR1 and CDR2: MGHDK and SYGVNS. The CDR3 runs to 14 residues. V was pared by 4 bases and J by 3 bases, with 13 bases between. The CDR3 region has the DNA TGTGCCAGCAGTGGGGCAGGGCTCGTCTACGAGCAGTACTTC. It yields the protein CASSGAGLVYEQYF.

The chain couples TRBV5-4 to TRBJ1-5; D is unclear. Germline loops: CDR1 SGHNT, CDR2 YYREEE (reference sequence). The CDR3 length is 15 residues. V was pared by 0 bases and J by 0 bases, with 7 bases between. CDR3 sequence: CASSLDGNSNQPQHF. The CDR3 DNA follows: TGTGCCAGCAGCTTGGACGGGAATAGCAATCAGCCCCAGCATTTT.

The J gene is TRBJ2-7, the V gene TRBV19; 10 nucleotides align to TRBD2. Looked up from germline, CDR1 is LNHDA and CDR2 is SQIVND (reference sequence). The junction had 0 bases not matched to a gene; V was cut back by 1 base and J by 6 bases. The CDR3 runs to 13 residues. CDR3 region: CASSIGTSGEQYF. As DNA, the CDR3 is TGTGCCAGTAGTATAGGGACTAGCGGCGAGCAGTACTTC.

The gene calls are TRBV7-8 and TRBJ2-2; TRBD2 matches 11 bases. The ends lost 2 bases at V and 3 bases at J; junction bases unmatched: 2. The CDR3 has 16 residues. Germline V gene data show CDR1 as SGHVS and CDR2 as FQNEAQ. The CDR3 is CASSLLSGGDTGELFF. CDR3 nucleotide sequence: TGTGCCAGCAGCTTACTTAGCGGGGGGGACACCGGGGAGCTGTTTTTT. Filled out from reference TRBV7-8 and TRBJ2-2, the complete variable domain reads GAGVSQSPRYKVAKRGQDVALRCDPISGHVSLFWYQQALGQGPEFLTYFQNEAQLDKSGLPSDRFFAERPEGSVSTLKIQRTQQEDSAVYLCASSLLSGGDTGELFFGEGSRLTVL.